The 21 T cell receptor beta chains presented below share a single source sample, sequenced in a study of T cells in Graves' hyperthyroidism and ophthalmopathy. The investigators amplified TCR beta CDR3 regions from RNA transcripts. The TCR CDR3 was amplified in a first-round RT-PCR using the HTBI primer set. MiXCR was run by TCRdb on the multiplex PCR reads, yielding one entry per CDR3 protein. In the table there are 550,000 to 800,000 distinct CDR3 sequences, roughly 17% of which are singletons. Sample: blood. These receptors all come from a man aged 18 to 29 with Graves' hyperthyroidism.

This clonotype was recorded at least ten times. This sequence joins TRBV7-9 and TRBJ2-3, with unresolved D. Trimming pared 5 bases from V and 7 bases from J, leaving 13 bases between. CDR3 length: 13 residues. Germline loops: CDR1 SEHNR, CDR2 FQNEAQ (reference sequence). The CDR3 here is CASSPDGRYTQYF. The CDR3 bases are TGTGCCAGCAGCCCCGACGGCCGTTATACGCAGTATTTT. Filled out from reference TRBV7-9 and TRBJ2-3, the complete variable domain reads DTGVSQNPRHKITKRGQNVTFRCDPISEHNRLYWYRQTLGQGPEFLTYFQNEAQLEKSRLLSDRFSAERPKGSFSTLEIQRTEQGDSAMYLCASSPDGRYTQYFGPGTRLTVL.

This clonotype has at least ten counts. The CDR3 region has the DNA TGTGCCAGCAGTGTCGCCCGCACAGATACGCAGTATTTT. Amino acids: CASSVARTDTQYF. This chain uses TRBV2 with TRBJ2-3; D unresolved. CDR1 SNHLY and CDR2 FYNNEI come from the germline V gene. This CDR3 region has 13 residues. Between the trimmed V and J ends, which lost 4 bases and 1 base, there was a span of 6 bases.

This clonotype was seen only a few times. This rearrangement joins TRBV19 to TRBJ2-5; no clear D gene. Trimming stripped 2 bases from V and 7 bases from J, with 8 bases between. Looked up from germline, CDR1 is LNHDA and CDR2 is SQIVND (reference sequence). The CDR3 runs to 12 residues. CDR3 amino acids: CASSIPPGTQYF. CDR3 nucleotides: TGTGCCAGTAGTATACCCCCTGGGACCCAGTACTTC.

The chain links TRBV28 to TRBJ2-1; 10 bases fit TRBD2. V shed 6 bases, J shed 0 bases, and the junction held 5 bases outside the gene matches. From germline, CDR1 is MDHEN and CDR2 SYDVKM. The length of the CDR3 is 16 residues. DNA for the CDR3: TGTGCCAGCAGACTAGCGGGATCGAGCTCCTACAATGAGCAGTTCTTC. Amino acids: CASRLAGSSSYNEQFF. Based on the CDR3 plus reference TRBV28 and TRBJ2-1, the full variable domain is DVKVTQSSRYLVKRTGEKVFLECVQDMDHENMFWYRQDPGLGLRLIYFSYDVKMKEKGDIPEGYSVSREKKERFSLILESASTNQTSMYLCASRLAGSSSYNEQFFGPGTRLTVL.

This clonotype appeared many times. The chain has TRBV7-9 and TRBJ2-5; the match to TRBD1 covers 7 bases. The CDR3 extends over 13 amino acids. The J segment lost 2 bases and the V segment lost 4 bases, leaving 1 base of the junction unmatched. Germline V CDR1 and CDR2: SEHNR, FQNEAQ (reference sequence). This CDR3 reads CASSWGQQETQYF. As DNA, the CDR3 is TGTGCCAGCAGCTGGGGACAGCAAGAGACCCAGTACTTC.

A few counts support this clonotype. This chain joins TRBV2 and TRBJ2-1; tentatively, D is TRBD1 (5 bases). V lost 5 bases and J 9 bases, leaving 17 bases between the germline ends. This CDR3 is 14 amino acids long. Germline V gene lookup returns CDR1 SNHLY and CDR2 FYNNEI. The DNA of the CDR3 is TGTGCCAGCAGTCGAAAGTGGGGCTCTGGTGAGCAGTTCTTC. Amino acid sequence: CASSRKWGSGEQFF. Looking up the rest from reference TRBV2 and TRBJ2-1 gives the full variable domain: EPEVTQTPSHQVTQMGQEVILRCVPISNHLYFYWYRQILGQKVEFLVSFYNNEISEKSEIFDDQFSVERPDGSNFTLKIRSTKLEDSAMYFCASSRKWGSGEQFFGPGTRLTVL.

This clonotype turned up a few times. The chain links TRBV10-3 to TRBJ2-7; no reliable D call. The length of the CDR3 is 18 residues. Germline V CDR1 and CDR2: ENHRY, SYGVKD. The V and J ends lost 3 bases and 0 bases respectively, with 21 bases between them. CDR3 amino acids: CAISEPLRTAVISYEQYF. The CDR3 DNA follows: TGTGCCATCAGTGAACCGCTACGGACCGCCGTAATCTCCTACGAGCAGTACTTC.

This clonotype was observed a handful of times. The chain recombines TRBV5-1 with TRBJ2-3; 11 bases match TRBD2. J lost 2 bases, V lost 3 bases, and 11 bases had no gene match. The length of the CDR3 is 18 residues. Germline CDR1 and CDR2: SGHRS and YFSETQ. The CDR3 DNA reads as TGCGCCAGCAGCTGGCAGCCAACTAGCGGGAGTACCACAGATACGCAGTATTTT. Residues: CASSWQPTSGSTTDTQYF.

This clonotype was detected only a few times. The chain recombines TRBV27 with TRBJ2-2; TRBD1 matches at 9 bases. Germline CDR1 is MNHEY and CDR2 is SMNVEV (reference sequence). The J segment lost 4 bases and the V segment lost 1 base, leaving 10 bases of the junction unmatched. This CDR3 has 18 amino acids. DNA for the CDR3: TGTGCCAGCAGTTTATTGCCCGGGGAGGACAGGGGCACCGGGGAGCTGTTTTTT. This encodes CASSLLPGEDRGTGELFF.

This clonotype occurred many times. J is TRBJ1-2 and V is TRBV28, with 9 nucleotides matching TRBD1. The CDR3 runs 17 residues. The ends lost 2 bases at V and 0 bases at J; junction bases unmatched: 7. Per the germline V gene, CDR1 is MDHEN and CDR2 is SYDVKM. As DNA, the CDR3 is TGTGCCAGCAGTTTACACGGACAGGGGTCAGCTAACTATGGCTACACCTTC. Its translation is CASSLHGQGSANYGYTF.

The chain employs TRBV9 and TRBJ1-4; TRBD1 might be the D (5 bases). Germline loops: CDR1 SGDLS, CDR2 YYNGEE. With 0 bases removed from V and 5 bases from J, the gap between germline ends came to 11 bases. The CDR3 extends over 15 amino acids. In DNA, the CDR3 is TGTGCCAGCAGCGTAGGGGGGATTGGGAATGAAAAACTGTTTTTT. It codes for CASSVGGIGNEKLFF.

This clonotype was recorded many times. This rearrangement joins TRBV12-3 or TRBV12-4 to TRBJ1-2; maybe TRBD1 (5 bases). Trimming left V 4 bases short and J 0 bases short, with 9 bases between. CDR3 size: 14 residues. CDR3 loop: CASSSGQANYGYTF. The DNA of the CDR3 is TGTGCCAGCAGTTCGGGGCAGGCTAACTATGGCTACACCTTC.

This clonotype was counted a few times. The rearrangement links TRBV20-1 to TRBJ2-3, with D unresolved. V was cut by 2 bases and J by 6 bases, with 15 bases left in between. The germline V gene has CDR1 DFQATT and CDR2 SNEGSKA (reference sequence). CDR3 length: 14 residues. The CDR3 coding sequence is TGCAGTGCTAGACGACCGGTCCTCGGGGATACGCAGTATTTT. Protein product: CSARRPVLGDTQYF.

As for this clonotype: The germline gene is not matched at one end of the junction; a read error may be the cause. V is TRBV7-2 and J is TRBJ2-1; D is ambiguous. CDR3 length: 12 residues. Germline V gene lookup returns CDR1 SGHTA and CDR2 FQGNSA. DNA of the CDR3: TGTGCCAGCAGCTTAGCGCTGACCTCCTGGGTCTTC. Residues: CASSLALTSWVF.

This clonotype was recorded many times. The chain uses TRBV20-1 and TRBJ1-5; maybe TRBD1 (5 bases). With 1 base removed from V and 0 bases from J, the gap between germline ends came to 10 bases. The CDR3 sequence is 15 residues long. CDR1 is DFQATT and CDR2 is SNEGSKA in the germline V gene (reference sequence). CDR3 amino acids: CSARVDSYSNQPQHF. The CDR3 bases are TGCAGTGCTAGAGTCGACAGTTATAGCAATCAGCCCCAGCATTTT.

This clonotype has ten or more counts. The chain links TRBV7-9 to TRBJ2-3; the D is unclear. Trimming removed 5 bases at V and 4 bases at J, with 13 bases between. Germline lookup yields CDR1 SEHNR and CDR2 FQNEAQ (reference sequence). The CDR3 sequence is 14 residues long. CDR3 coding DNA: TGTGCCAGCAGCCCCATGAGAGGCGCAGATACGCAGTATTTT. Translated: CASSPMRGADTQYF.

This clonotype was counted between two and nine times. The chain employs TRBV29-1 and TRBJ1-3, with D unresolved. The CDR3 is made up of 12 amino acids. With 6 bases removed from V and 2 bases from J, the gap between germline ends came to 8 bases. Germline lookup yields CDR1 SQVTM and CDR2 ANQGSEA. CDR3 protein: CSVYGPGNTIYF. The CDR3 DNA follows: TGCAGCGTATATGGACCTGGAAACACCATATATTTT.

Of note for this clonotype: A much more abundant neighbour one base away suggests this may be a read error. The rearrangement joins TRBV29-1 to TRBJ2-3, with unresolved D. Germline V gene data show CDR1 as SQVTM and CDR2 as ANQGSEA. CDR3 length: 12 amino acids. The CDR3 reads CSVEDWADMQYF. Here the CDR3 DNA reads TGCAGCGTTGAAGATTGGGCAGATATGCAGTATTTT.

This chain connects TRBV19 to TRBJ1-4; weak D call: TRBD1 (6 bases). The CDR3 totals 15 residues. Germline loops: CDR1 LNHDA, CDR2 SQIVND (reference sequence). V lost 3 bases and J lost 0, with 8 bases in between. Here the CDR3 DNA reads TGTGCCAGTAGTATCCAGGGGCCAACTAATGAAAAACTGTTTTTT. This sequence encodes CASSIQGPTNEKLFF.

In this sample, this clonotype turned up many times. V gene TRBV20-1 combines with J gene TRBJ2-7; 8 bases fit TRBD2. This CDR3 region has 14 residues. Unmatched junction bases numbered 13, after V lost 5 bases and J lost 7 bases. CDR1 and CDR2 (germline): DFQATT, SNEGSKA (reference sequence). DNA for the CDR3: TGCAGTGCTCAATGGGCAGCGGGAGCGGGAGAGCAGTACTTC. This gives the protein CSAQWAAGAGEQYF.

The sample holds many counts of this clonotype. The gene calls are TRBV28 and TRBJ2-3, with TRBD2 as a possible D gene (5 bases). CDR1 is MDHEN, CDR2 SYDVKM, per germline. The V end was cut by 6 bases, the J end by 2 bases, with 12 bases between. There are 14 residues in the CDR3. For the CDR3, the DNA is TGTGCCAGCAGGCCCCGGACTGTCACAGATACGCAGTATTTT. Translating it yields CASRPRTVTDTQYF.